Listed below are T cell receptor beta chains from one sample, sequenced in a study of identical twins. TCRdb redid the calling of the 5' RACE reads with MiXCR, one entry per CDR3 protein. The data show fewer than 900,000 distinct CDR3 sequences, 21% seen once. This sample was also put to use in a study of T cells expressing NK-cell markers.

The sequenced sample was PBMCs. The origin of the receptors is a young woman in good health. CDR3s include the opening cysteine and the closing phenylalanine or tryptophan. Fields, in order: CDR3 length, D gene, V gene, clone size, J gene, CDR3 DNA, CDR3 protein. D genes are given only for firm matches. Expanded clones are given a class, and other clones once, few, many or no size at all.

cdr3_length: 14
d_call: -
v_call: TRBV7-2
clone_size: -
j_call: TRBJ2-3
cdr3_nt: TGTGCCAGCAGCTTGAGGACTGGCACAGATACGCAGTATTTT
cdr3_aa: CASSLRTGTDTQYF

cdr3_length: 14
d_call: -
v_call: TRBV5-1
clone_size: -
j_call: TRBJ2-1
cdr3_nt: TGCGCCAGCAGCTTGGGAGCCAGCCCCAATGAGCAGTTCTTC
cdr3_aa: CASSLGASPNEQFF

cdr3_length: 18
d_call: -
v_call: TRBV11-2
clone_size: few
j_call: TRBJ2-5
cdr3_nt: TGTGCCAGCAGCCCCGCCGGGGGAAGCGGCAAATTTCAAGAGACCCAGTACTTC
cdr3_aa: CASSPAGGSGKFQETQYF

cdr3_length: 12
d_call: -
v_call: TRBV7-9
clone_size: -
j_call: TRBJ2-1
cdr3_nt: TGTGCCAGCAGCCTGACTAGTCATGAGCAGTTCTTC
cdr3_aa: CASSLTSHEQFF

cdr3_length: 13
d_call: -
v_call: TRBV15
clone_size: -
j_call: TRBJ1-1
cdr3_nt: TGTGCCACCAGCAGTCTACAGAACACTGAAGCTTTCTTT
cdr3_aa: CATSSLQNTEAFF

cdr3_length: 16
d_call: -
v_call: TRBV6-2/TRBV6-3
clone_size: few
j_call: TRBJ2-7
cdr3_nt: TGTGCCAGCCGATACTTACCAGACGGAACCTCCTACGAGCAGTACTTC
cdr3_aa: CASRYLPDGTSYEQYF

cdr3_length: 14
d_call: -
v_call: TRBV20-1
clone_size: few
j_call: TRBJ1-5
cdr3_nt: TGCAGTGCTAGAGGGGGTACTAGCAATCAGCCCCAGCATTTT
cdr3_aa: CSARGGTSNQPQHF

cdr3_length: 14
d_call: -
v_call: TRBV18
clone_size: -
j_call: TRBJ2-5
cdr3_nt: TGTGCCAGCTCACCAACAGAATTACAAGAGACCCAGTACTTC
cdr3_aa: CASSPTELQETQYF

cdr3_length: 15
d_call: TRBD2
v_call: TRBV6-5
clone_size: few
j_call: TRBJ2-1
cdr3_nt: TGTGCCAGCAGTTACTCGGGACTAGCGGTCGATGAGCAGTTCTTC
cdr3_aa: CASSYSGLAVDEQFF

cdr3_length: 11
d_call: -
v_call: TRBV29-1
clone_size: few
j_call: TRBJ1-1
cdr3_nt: TGCAGCGTTGGGGCTGGCATTGAAGCTTTCTTT
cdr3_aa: CSVGAGIEAFF

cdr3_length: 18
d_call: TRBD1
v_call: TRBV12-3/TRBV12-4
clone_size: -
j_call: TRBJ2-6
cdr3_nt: TGTGCCAGCCGTACCCTCAGGGGGCGCGAGTTCGGGGCCAACGTCCTGACTTTC
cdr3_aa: CASRTLRGREFGANVLTF

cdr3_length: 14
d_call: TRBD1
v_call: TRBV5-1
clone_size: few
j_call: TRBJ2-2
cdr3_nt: TGCGCCAGCAGCTCAATCCGGGACAGCGGGGAGCTGTTTTTT
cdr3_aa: CASSSIRDSGELFF

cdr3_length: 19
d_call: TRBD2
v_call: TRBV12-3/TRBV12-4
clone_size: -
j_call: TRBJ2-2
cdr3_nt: TGTGCCATCAGTTCCCCTCCTTCTAGCGGGAGTTCGAACACCGGGGAGCTGTTTTTT
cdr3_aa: CAISSPPSSGSSNTGELFF

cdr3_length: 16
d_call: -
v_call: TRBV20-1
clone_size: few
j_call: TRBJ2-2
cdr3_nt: TGCAGTGCTAGAGATCCGACAGCGTCGAACACCGGGGAGCTGTTTTTT
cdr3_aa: CSARDPTASNTGELFF

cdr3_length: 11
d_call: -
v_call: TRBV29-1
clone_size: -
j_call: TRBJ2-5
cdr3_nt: TGCAGCGGGGTCTCTCAAGAGACCCAGTACTTC
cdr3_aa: CSGVSQETQYF

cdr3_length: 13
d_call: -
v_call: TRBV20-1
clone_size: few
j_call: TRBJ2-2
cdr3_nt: TGCAGTGCTAGAGGCCCTGACGGCCTACTTCTGTTTTTT
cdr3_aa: CSARGPDGLLLFF

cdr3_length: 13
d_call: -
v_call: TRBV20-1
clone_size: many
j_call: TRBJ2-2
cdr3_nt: TGCAGTGCTCCCAAGGTGTTGAACGGGGAGCTGTTTTTT
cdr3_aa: CSAPKVLNGELFF

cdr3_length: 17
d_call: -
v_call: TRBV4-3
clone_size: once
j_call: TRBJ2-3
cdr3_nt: TGCGCCAGCAGCCAAGCTCGTGGGAGTATACGCACAGATACGCAGTATTTT
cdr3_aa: CASSQARGSIRTDTQYF

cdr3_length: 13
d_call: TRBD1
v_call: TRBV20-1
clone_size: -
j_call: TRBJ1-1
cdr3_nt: TGCAGTGCTAGCTCTGGGACAGGGGATGAAGCTTTCTTT
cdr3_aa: CSASSGTGDEAFF

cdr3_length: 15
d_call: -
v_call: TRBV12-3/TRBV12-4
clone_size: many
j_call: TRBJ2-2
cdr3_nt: TGTGCCAGCACCCGGGGCGGAGGGGACACCGGGGAGCTGTTTTTT
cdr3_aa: CASTRGGGDTGELFF

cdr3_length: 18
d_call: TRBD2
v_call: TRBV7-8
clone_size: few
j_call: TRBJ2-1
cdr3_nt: TGTGCCAGCAGCCCGCGCACGCGAGCGGGAGGCCCCTACAATGAGCAGTTCTTC
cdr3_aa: CASSPRTRAGGPYNEQFF

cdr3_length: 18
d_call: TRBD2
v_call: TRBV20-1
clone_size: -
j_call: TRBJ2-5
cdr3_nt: TGCAGTGCTAGAGATCTTTTGGTTGGCGGGGGGGCCGGGGAGACCCAGTACTTC
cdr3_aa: CSARDLLVGGGAGETQYF

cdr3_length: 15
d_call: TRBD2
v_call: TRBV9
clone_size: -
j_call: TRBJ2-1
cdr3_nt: TGTGCCAGCAGCGTAGAACCGGGAGGCCCCAATGAGCAGTTCTTC
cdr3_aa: CASSVEPGGPNEQFF

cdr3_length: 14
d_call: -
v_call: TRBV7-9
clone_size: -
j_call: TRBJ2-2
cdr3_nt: TGTGCCAGCAGCTTAAGCGGCCCCACCGGGGAGCTGTTTTTT
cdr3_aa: CASSLSGPTGELFF

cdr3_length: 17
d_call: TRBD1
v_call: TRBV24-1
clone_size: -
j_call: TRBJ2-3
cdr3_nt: TGTGCCACCAGTGATCACGTCAGGACAGGGGGGACAGATACGCAGTATTTT
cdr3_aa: CATSDHVRTGGTDTQYF

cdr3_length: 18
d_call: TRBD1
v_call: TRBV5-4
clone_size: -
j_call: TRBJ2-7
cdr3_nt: TGTGCCAGCAGCTCCCCGATCGATCGGACAGGGGGGCGCTACGAGCAGTACTTC
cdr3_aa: CASSSPIDRTGGRYEQYF

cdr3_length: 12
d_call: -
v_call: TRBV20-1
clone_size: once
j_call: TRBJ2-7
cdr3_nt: TGCAGCTCTGGCCAGGCGGCGGACGAGCAGTACTTC
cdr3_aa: CSSGQAADEQYF

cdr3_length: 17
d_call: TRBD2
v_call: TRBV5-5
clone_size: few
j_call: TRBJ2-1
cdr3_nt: TGTGCCAGCAGCTTTACGGACCTAGCGGGGGATTACAATGAGCAGTTCTTC
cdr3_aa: CASSFTDLAGDYNEQFF

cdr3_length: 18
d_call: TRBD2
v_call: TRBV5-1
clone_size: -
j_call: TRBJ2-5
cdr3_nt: TGCGCCAGCAGCTCATCCGTTGGTAGCGGGAGGGCCCGAGAGACCCAGTACTTC
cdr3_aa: CASSSSVGSGRARETQYF